What follows are 30 T cell receptor beta chains derived from one specimen sequenced in a study of T cell responses to AZD1222 COVID-19 vaccine. Only in-frame clones appear in the TCRdb table, and some are missing; sequencing was by immunoSEQ multiplex PCR. Found here are about 56,000 clones, about 80% of them singletons; the top ten hold less than 5%. The sequences come from peripheral blood, collected 28 days after the second AZD1222 dose. These receptors originate from an adult who received the AZD1222 COVID-19 vaccine.

The chain combines TRBV7-9 with TRBJ2-3, with no clear D. CDR3 length equals 12 residues. Germline values: CDR1 SEHNR, CDR2 FQNEAQ (reference sequence). Trimming took off 5 bases at V and 7 bases at J, with 10 bases between the two ends. The CDR3 reads CASSLDLNTQYF. The CDR3 bases are TGTGCCAGCAGCCTTGACCTGAATACGCAGTATTTT.

Only a few counts were recorded for this clone. The CDR3 is CASSLRPEAEAFF. The CDR3 region has the DNA TGTGCCAGCAGCTTACGGCCGGAGGCTGAAGCTTTCTTT. The chain is built from TRBV5-6 and TRBJ1-1; D unclear. The CDR3 is 13 residues long. Germline loops: CDR1 SGHDT, CDR2 YYEEEE. V gave up 2 bases and J gave up 6 bases, with 11 bases separating them.

The sample holds a few counts of this clone. The J gene is TRBJ1-5, the V gene TRBV6-2 or TRBV6-3; D remains ambiguous. From germline, CDR1 is MNHEY and CDR2 SVGEGT. The CDR3 runs to 12 residues. Trimming stripped 4 bases from V and 5 bases from J, with 6 bases between. Here the CDR3 DNA reads TGTGCCAGCAGTTTTACACATCAGCCCCAGCATTTT. Protein product: CASSFTHQPQHF.

The chain combines TRBV28 with TRBJ2-7; maybe TRBD1 (5 bases). The CDR3 contains 14 residues. V lost 5 bases to trimming and J lost 0 bases, with 11 bases between them. Germline V CDR1 and CDR2: MDHEN, SYDVKM. CDR3 in amino acids: CASSLQTVSYEQYV. In DNA, the CDR3 is TGTGCCAGCAGTCTCCAGACAGTCTCCTACGAGCAGTACGTC.

The rearrangement joins TRBV10-3 to TRBJ1-1; D may be TRBD1 (5 bases). The CDR3 runs 17 residues. CDR1 is ENHRY, CDR2 SYGVKD, per germline. V shed 3 bases and J shed 3 bases, with 20 bases lying between them. CDR3 sequence reads: CAISDYFVRGRDTEAFF. Here the CDR3 DNA reads TGTGCCATCAGTGATTATTTCGTGAGGGGAAGGGACACTGAAGCTTTCTTT.

The chain couples TRBV25-1 to TRBJ2-2; 10 nucleotides match TRBD1. The germline CDR1 and CDR2 sequences are MGHDK and SYGVNS. The CDR3 consists of 17 residues. V was clipped by 4 bases and J by 4 bases; unmatched bases: 9. The CDR3 nucleotides read TGTGCCAGCAGTGCGGGACAGGGGTTCGGGAGCACCGGGGAGCTGTTTTTT. It encodes CASSAGQGFGSTGELFF.

The chain joins TRBV4-2 to TRBJ2-5; 11 bases map to TRBD2. The V gene end was trimmed by 4 bases and the J gene end by 4 bases; junction bases not matched to a gene: 8. Germline V gene data show CDR1 as LGHNA and CDR2 as YNFKEQ. The length of the CDR3 is 16 residues. This CDR3 reads CASSPRSGGAVETQYF. CDR3 bases: TGTGCCAGCAGCCCACGTAGCGGGGGGGCGGTAGAGACCCAGTACTTC.

This clone was seen more than once but under ten times. This sequence joins TRBV5-6 and TRBJ2-3; D is unclear. Trimming cost V 6 bases and J 6 bases, with 11 bases left between them. The CDR3 sequence is 12 residues long. Germline V gene sequence: CDR1 SGHDT, CDR2 YYEEEE. CDR3: CASNDLGDTQYF. The CDR3 DNA reads TGTGCCAGCAACGACCTAGGGGATACGCAGTATTTT.

This rearrangement joins TRBV5-5 to TRBJ1-1, with D unclear. V lost 1 base to trimming and J lost 2 bases, with 6 bases between them. The germline V gene has CDR1 SGHKS and CDR2 YYEKEE (reference sequence). The CDR3 consists of 13 residues. The CDR3: CASSLWSNTEAFF. The CDR3, as DNA: TGTGCCAGCAGCTTGTGGTCAAACACTGAAGCTTTCTTT.

This chain joins TRBV9 and TRBJ1-1; D is unresolved. Germline-derived CDR1 and CDR2 are SGDLS and YYNGEE. The CDR3 runs to 13 residues. Trimming cost V 4 bases and J 5 bases, with 12 bases left between them. This chain's CDR3 is CASSPGPGTEAFF. In nucleotides, the CDR3 is TGTGCCAGCAGCCCCGGGCCTGGGACTGAAGCTTTCTTT.

The chain joins TRBV11-2 to TRBJ2-2; 9 bases align to TRBD1. The V gene's germline CDR1 is SGHAT and CDR2 FQNNGV. V lost 5 bases and J lost 5; bases outside the gene matches: 6. The CDR3 runs to 15 residues. CDR3 DNA: TGTGCCAGCAGCCGCGGACAGGGGTTTACCGGGGAGCTGTTTTTT. Residues: CASSRGQGFTGELFF.

The chain recombines TRBV12-3 or TRBV12-4 with TRBJ1-1; 11 bases align to TRBD1. This CDR3 spans 13 amino acids. With V trimmed by 5 bases and J by 10 bases, 6 bases remained unmatched. The CDR3 sequence: CASSLRTGGRAFF. For the CDR3, the DNA is TGTGCCAGCAGTCTAAGGACAGGGGGCCGAGCTTTCTTT.

V is TRBV19 and J is TRBJ1-1; 8 bases line up with TRBD1. CDR1 is LNHDA and CDR2 is SQIVND in the germline V gene (reference sequence). This CDR3 is built from 14 residues. Unmatched junction bases numbered 5, after V lost 7 bases and J lost 1 base. CDR3 loop: CASTRTGTNTEAFF. The CDR3 coding sequence is TGTGCCAGTACCCGGACAGGGACGAACACTGAAGCTTTCTTT.

The chain uses TRBV7-9 and TRBJ1-2; D is unresolved. CDR3 length: 14 residues. The V end lost 1 base, the J end lost 0 bases, and 6 bases lay between the germline ends. From germline, CDR1 is SEHNR and CDR2 FQNEAQ (reference sequence). The DNA for the CDR3 is TGTGCCAGCAGCTTAGATCCAACTAACTATGGCTACACCTTC. Residues: CASSLDPTNYGYTF.

The chain uses TRBV19 and TRBJ2-6, with D unclear. V dropped 5 bases and J dropped 0 bases, with 8 bases sitting between them. The germline CDR1 and CDR2 sequences are LNHDA and SQIVND (reference sequence). CDR3 length: 15 amino acids. DNA of the CDR3: TGTGCCAGTAGTCCGTCCGGCTCTGGGGCCAACGTCCTGACTTTC. Encoded protein: CASSPSGSGANVLTF.

The rearrangement joins TRBV6-6 to TRBJ2-7; D not resolved. This CDR3 has 12 amino acids. Germline V gene sequence: CDR1 MNHNY, CDR2 SVGAGI (reference sequence). V was cut by 4 bases and J by 3 bases, with 7 bases left in between. CDR3 sequence reads: CASSSVGYEQYF. The CDR3 nucleotides read TGTGCCAGCAGTTCGGTGGGCTACGAGCAGTACTTC.

V is TRBV10-3 and J is TRBJ1-1, with TRBD1 identical over 10 bases. Germline lookup yields CDR1 ENHRY and CDR2 SYGVKD. The junction had 8 bases not matched to a gene; V was cut back by 11 bases and J by 5 bases. The CDR3 has 13 residues. Here the CDR3 DNA reads TGTGCCGCGAGGGACAGGGGAGGAACTGAAGCTTTCTTT. Translating gives CAARDRGGTEAFF.

The chain uses TRBV14 and TRBJ2-3; 7 positions agree with TRBD2. Germline CDR1 reads SGHDN; CDR2 reads FVKESK. This CDR3 contains 16 residues. Trimming took 1 base from V and 3 from J; bases not matched to a gene: 7. The CDR3 reads CASSQVGGSPTDTQYF. The CDR3 DNA follows: TGTGCCAGCAGCCAAGTAGGCGGGAGTCCGACAGATACGCAGTATTTT.

This clone was recorded a few times. V is TRBV7-2 and J is TRBJ2-3; 11 bases agree with TRBD2. The germline V gene encodes CDR1 SGHTA and CDR2 FQGNSA. The trim removed 3 bases at V and 4 bases at J, leaving 9 bases unmatched. There are 17 residues in the CDR3. CDR3 DNA sequence: TGTGCCAGCAGCTTCCTAGCGGGAGGTGGTCGGGCAGATACGCAGTATTTT. Residues: CASSFLAGGGRADTQYF.

The sample holds one count of this clone. V and J are TRBV7-3 and TRBJ2-1; 10 nucleotides agree with TRBD2. Germline V gene sequence: CDR1 SGHTA, CDR2 FQGTGA. The CDR3 loop spans 15 amino acids. Trimming cost V 5 bases and J 10 bases; bases outside gene matches: 11. The CDR3 DNA sequence: TGTGCCAGCAGCCAATCTAGCGGGAGCGTCGCCGAGCAGTTCTTC. Its translation: CASSQSSGSVAEQFF. The full variable domain, in which reference TRBV7-3 and TRBJ2-1 provide the parts outside the CDR3, is GAGVSQTPSNKVTEKGKYVELRCDPISGHTALYWYRQSLGQGPEFLIYFQGTGAADDSGLPNDRFFAVRPEGSVSTLKIQRTERGDSAVYLCASSQSSGSVAEQFFGPGTRLTVL.

The V gene is TRBV6-2 or TRBV6-3, the J gene TRBJ2-7; 10 bases are shared with TRBD2. V shed 4 bases and J 3 bases; nucleotides not matched to a gene: 6. The CDR3 consists of 15 residues. Germline CDR1 is MNHEY and CDR2 is SVGEGT. CDR3 DNA: TGTGCCAGCAGTTTTCGTGGACTAGCGGACTACGAGCAGTACTTC. Protein: CASSFRGLADYEQYF.

This clone is labeled medium-sized. The CDR3 bases are TGTGCCTGGTGGGATGATACGCAGTATTTT. Translation gives CAWWDDTQYF. The rearrangement uses TRBV30 and TRBJ2-3; D is unclear. The CDR3 covers 10 residues. V was trimmed by 5 bases and J by 6 bases, leaving 6 bases between them. Per the germline V gene, CDR1 is GTSNPN and CDR2 is SVGIG (reference sequence). The entire variable domain, with the rest obtained from reference TRBV30 and TRBJ2-3, is as follows: SQTIHQWPATLVQPVGSPLSLECTVEGTSNPNLYWYRQAAGRGLQLLFYSVGIGQISSEVPQNLSASRPQDRQFILSSKKLLLSDSGFYLCAWWDDTQYFGPGTRLTVL.

The V gene is TRBV5-6, the J gene TRBJ2-4; no definite D call. The CDR3 is made up of 15 amino acids. V dropped 1 base and J dropped 3 bases, with 11 bases sitting between them. Looked up from germline, CDR1 is SGHDT and CDR2 is YYEEEE. CDR3 sequence reads: CASSLLNSLKNIQYF. Here the CDR3 DNA reads TGTGCCAGCAGCTTGCTTAACAGCCTCAAAAACATTCAGTACTTC.

The rearrangement joins TRBV28 to TRBJ1-2, with 7 bases identical to TRBD1. This CDR3 is 13 amino acids long. The V gene end was trimmed by 5 bases and the J gene end by 14 bases; junction bases not matched to a gene: 14. The germline V gene has CDR1 MDHEN and CDR2 SYDVKM. DNA of the CDR3: TGTGCCAGCAGTCCAGGGACAGTTATTACTAGGACCTTC. It encodes CASSPGTVITRTF.

CDR3 residues: CASSLGEGLNSNQPQHF. DNA of the CDR3: TGTGCCAGCAGCTTGGGGGAGGGACTAAATAGCAATCAGCCCCAGCATTTT. The J gene is TRBJ1-5, the V gene TRBV5-5, with a possible D match to TRBD1 (5 bases). The V end lost 0 bases, the J end lost 0 bases, and 13 bases lay between the germline ends. CDR1 SGHKS and CDR2 YYEKEE come from the germline V gene (reference sequence). The CDR3 is 17 residues long. Based on the CDR3 plus reference TRBV5-5 and TRBJ1-5, the full variable domain is DAGVTQSPTHLIKTRGQQVTLRCSPISGHKSVSWYQQVLGQGPQFIFQYYEKEERGRGNFPDRFSARQFPNYSSELNVNALLLGDSALYLCASSLGEGLNSNQPQHFGDGTRLSIL.

This chain connects TRBV6-5 to TRBJ2-1, with D unresolved. The germline V gene encodes CDR1 MNHEY and CDR2 SVGAGI. The CDR3 extends over 14 amino acids. V was clipped by 6 bases and J by 7 bases, with 16 bases between them. CDR3 nucleotide sequence: TGTGCCAGCAGAATGCAGCCCCAAGTTAATGAGCAGTTCTTC. Translated: CASRMQPQVNEQFF.

The chain has TRBV5-1 and TRBJ2-3, with TRBD1 identical over 10 bases. This CDR3 is built from 17 residues. The germline V gene encodes CDR1 SGHRS and CDR2 YFSETQ. V shed 1 base and J 2 bases; nucleotides not matched to a gene: 7. The CDR3 nucleotides read TGCGCCAGCAGCTTGTCCGGGACAGGGGTGTCCACAGATACGCAGTATTTT. Its protein is CASSLSGTGVSTDTQYF. Supplemented by reference TRBV5-1 and TRBJ2-3, the full variable domain reads KAGVTQTPRYLIKTRGQQVTLSCSPISGHRSVSWYQQTPGQGLQFLFEYFSETQRNKGNFPGRFSGRQFSNSRSEMNVSTLELGDSALYLCASSLSGTGVSTDTQYFGPGTRLTVL.

This chain's CDR3 is CASSSRQGSSNQPQHF. Written as DNA, the CDR3 is TGTGCCAGCAGTTCCCGACAGGGATCTAGCAATCAGCCCCAGCATTTT. The rearrangement joins TRBV6-2 or TRBV6-3 to TRBJ1-5; TRBD1 matches 7 bases. The CDR3 is 16 residues long. V lost 4 bases to trimming and J lost 0 bases; unmatched junction nucleotides: 6. The germline V gene encodes CDR1 MNHEY and CDR2 SVGEGT.

V usage is TRBV6-1 and J usage is TRBJ1-1; D ambiguous. V was trimmed by 2 bases and J by 0 bases, leaving 10 bases between them. The CDR3 covers 15 residues. The germline CDR1 and CDR2 sequences are MNHNS and SASEGT. The CDR3 sequence is CASSERNIMNTEAFF. In nucleotides, the CDR3 is TGTGCCAGCAGTGAACGGAATATAATGAACACTGAAGCTTTCTTT.

Only a few counts were recorded for this clone. DNA for the CDR3: TGTGCCAGCTCACCTCTGGGACAGGGTCTGACCTATGGCTACACCTTC. Encoded protein: CASSPLGQGLTYGYTF. The chain recombines TRBV18 with TRBJ1-2, with TRBD1 identical over 9 bases. This CDR3 contains 16 residues. Germline loops: CDR1 KGHSH, CDR2 LQKENI. Trimming at V came to 3 bases and at J to 4 bases, leaving 9 bases not matched to a gene.